Listed here are 25 T cell receptor beta chains from one sample, sequenced in a study of T cell repertoires in cytomegalovirus infection. No antigens are known for them. TCRdb processed the reads anew with MiXCR; each CDR3 protein has one entry. Of about 830,000 distinct CDR3 sequences listed, roughly 33% are singletons. Specimen: cultured CD8+ T cells from PBMCs, collected from culture after CMV antigen stimulation. All receptors derive from a human donor in good health (CMV status not recorded). Some clones in this sample may be carry-over from other donors' samples.

J is TRBJ2-2 and V is TRBV27; TRBD2 is a possible D gene (5 bases). The V and J ends lost 2 bases and 5 bases respectively, with 18 bases between them. The germline V gene encodes CDR1 MNHEY and CDR2 SMNVEV (reference sequence). The CDR3 is 17 residues long. In DNA form, the CDR3 reads TGTGCCAGCAGTTTAAACCTCGACTACCCTAGGACCGGGGAGCTGTTTTTT. Translated, it gives CASSLNLDYPRTGELFF.

A few counts support this clonotype. The chain joins TRBV7-9 to TRBJ2-1; 12 positions agree with TRBD2. J gave up 10 bases and V 3 bases, and 7 bases lay outside the gene matches. Germline loops: CDR1 SEHNR, CDR2 FQNEAQ (reference sequence). The CDR3 totals 15 residues. CDR3 DNA: TGTGCCAGCAGCTTCCGACTAGCGGGGGTCAACGAGCAGTTCTTC. Encoded protein: CASSFRLAGVNEQFF.

The chain combines TRBV15 with TRBJ1-2; D might be TRBD1 (6 bases). The germline V and J ends were trimmed by 3 bases and 10 bases, with 30 bases remaining between them. CDR3 size: 18 residues. CDR1 and CDR2 (germline): LNHNV, YYDKDF (reference sequence). Here the CDR3 reads CATSSEGVAAMSENDYTF. DNA of the CDR3: TGTGCCACCAGCAGCGAGGGGGTGGCCGCCATGTCTGAAAACGACTACACCTTC.

The rearrangement links TRBV4-1 to TRBJ2-5; 8 bases fit TRBD2. V lost 1 base, J lost 5 bases, and 12 bases stayed unmatched. Germline CDR1 reads MGHRA; CDR2 reads YSYEKL. The CDR3 runs to 17 residues. The CDR3 loop is CASSQVPTGGPLETQYF. The CDR3 DNA sequence: TGCGCCAGCAGCCAAGTCCCGACGGGGGGGCCCTTGGAGACCCAGTACTTC.

The chain is built from TRBV19 and TRBJ2-7, with TRBD1 matching 8 bases. The CDR3 loop spans 14 amino acids. The trim removed 6 bases at V and 2 bases at J, leaving 6 bases unmatched. Looked up from germline, CDR1 is LNHDA and CDR2 is SQIVND (reference sequence). This chain's CDR3 is CASSYRGTPYEQYF. For the CDR3, the DNA is TGTGCCAGTAGCTACAGGGGGACCCCCTACGAGCAGTACTTC.

The V call is TRBV4-2, the J call TRBJ2-3; D may be TRBD1 or TRBD2 (6 bases each). Germline CDR1 and CDR2: LGHNA and YNFKEQ. CDR3 size: 16 residues. The V gene lost 4 bases and the J gene lost 2 bases, with 16 bases spanning the gap. The CDR3 protein is CASSLVEGGLTDTQYF. In DNA, the CDR3 is TGTGCCAGCAGCCTAGTTGAGGGGGGCCTCACAGATACGCAGTATTTT.

This clonotype was counted ten times or more. The gene calls are TRBV6-1 and TRBJ1-6; TRBD1 might be the D (5 bases). The germline CDR1 and CDR2 sequences are MNHNS and SASEGT. Trimming cost V 3 bases and J 9 bases, with 15 bases left between them. The CDR3 has 15 residues. In DNA, the CDR3 is TGTGCCAGCAGTGAGGAGGGGACTGGGGGTTCACCCCTCCACTTT. As protein: CASSEEGTGGSPLHF.

This clonotype was detected a few times. The rearrangement uses TRBV6-1 and TRBJ2-3; 13 bases map to TRBD2. Germline CDR1 and CDR2: MNHNS and SASEGT. The junction had 10 bases not matched to a gene; V was cut back by 6 bases and J by 10 bases. This CDR3 comprises 15 residues. CDR3 sequence (DNA): TGTGCCAGCAGGGAACTAGCGGGGGGGCCACCTCCGCAGTATTTT. As protein: CASRELAGGPPPQYF.

This clonotype showed up just once. The CDR3 loop reads CASSQAINQPQHF. In DNA, the CDR3 is TGCGCCAGCAGCCAAGCCATAAATCAGCCCCAGCATTTT. The chain carries TRBV4-1 and TRBJ1-5; D gene unclear. The V and J ends lost 1 base and 4 bases respectively, with 5 bases between them. The CDR3 loop spans 13 amino acids. Germline CDR1 and CDR2: MGHRA and YSYEKL.

The rearrangement links TRBV2 to TRBJ2-1; D possibly matches TRBD1 or TRBD2 (6 bases each). Germline V gene data show CDR1 as SNHLY and CDR2 as FYNNEI. This CDR3 spans 13 amino acids. Trimming left V 8 bases short and J 8 bases short, with 16 bases between. The CDR3 spells CASVLAGDYEQFF. Here the CDR3 DNA reads TGTGCCAGCGTACTGGCAGGGGACTATGAGCAGTTCTTC.

This chain links TRBV27 with TRBJ1-6; D gene uncertain. The germline gives CDR1 MNHEY, CDR2 SMNVEV (reference sequence). The CDR3 sequence is 14 residues long. Trimming took off 5 bases at V and 5 bases at J, with 10 bases between the two ends. The CDR3 DNA reads TGTGCCAGCAGTCCACTGGTCGATAATTCACCCCTCCACTTT. Its translation is CASSPLVDNSPLHF.

As to this clonotype: One end of the junction fails to match germline, which may point to a read error. This rearrangement joins TRBV18 to TRBJ2-1; 12 bases fit TRBD2. The CDR3 extends over 20 amino acids. Germline lookup yields CDR1 KGHSH and CDR2 LQKENI. The CDR3: CTSSPPMTSGGLSSYNEQFF. CDR3 sequence (DNA): TGTACCAGCTCACCACCGATGACTAGCGGGGGCCTGAGCTCCTACAATGAGCAGTTCTTC.

The chain joins TRBV6-2 or TRBV6-3 to TRBJ1-3, with D tentatively TRBD1 (5 bases). CDR1 is MNHEY and CDR2 is SVGEGT in the germline V gene. The CDR3 covers 14 residues. V was shortened by 10 bases and J by 8 bases, with 21 bases between the two germline ends. CDR3 residues: CATSMGPPLDTIYF. CDR3 bases: TGTGCCACTTCAATGGGACCTCCGTTGGACACCATATATTTT.

A remark on this clonotype: This sequence may be a read error, since a much larger clone differs from it by one base. V and J are TRBV6-6 and TRBJ1-5; 8 bases are a match to TRBD1. Germline CDR1 is MNHNY and CDR2 is SVGAGI (reference sequence). This CDR3 has 14 residues. The CDR3 DNA follows: TGTGCCAACAGTGACAGGGGTAGCAATCAGCCCCAGCATTTT. This gives the protein CANSDRGSNQPQHF.

This clonotype was counted only a few times. The CDR3 bases are TGTGCCAGCAGGTCTACGGATATACTGAGGGGCCCAGAGACCCAGTACTTC. Its translation: CASRSTDILRGPETQYF. The gene calls are TRBV6-5 and TRBJ2-5; the D call may be TRBD1 or TRBD2 (5 bases each). Germline-derived CDR1 and CDR2 are MNHEY and SVGAGI. Trimming cost V 6 bases and J 4 bases, with 24 bases left between them. The CDR3 length is 17 residues.

This clonotype was counted between two and nine times. The rearrangement links TRBV12-3 or TRBV12-4 to TRBJ2-6; 8 nucleotides match TRBD1. V gave up 4 bases and J gave up 1 base; unmatched junction bases: 9. There are 18 residues in the CDR3. The CDR3 protein is CASSSGQAFLSGANVLTF. The DNA of the CDR3 is TGTGCCAGCAGTTCGGGACAGGCTTTTCTATCTGGGGCCAACGTCCTGACTTTC.

This clonotype occurred a few times. The rearrangement uses TRBV7-9 and TRBJ1-5; D may be TRBD1 (5 bases). Germline CDR1 and CDR2: SEHNR and FQNEAQ (reference sequence). The CDR3 consists of 17 residues. With 8 bases removed from V and 0 bases from J, the gap between germline ends came to 20 bases. For the CDR3, the DNA is TGTGCCAGCCTATCCTCGACGGGGGGGAATAGCAATCAGCCCCAGCATTTT. Translating it yields CASLSSTGGNSNQPQHF.

V and J are TRBV29-1 and TRBJ2-5, with 8 bases that match TRBD2. After removal of 3 bases from V and 4 bases from J, the junction contained 7 bases not matched to a gene. The CDR3 runs 14 residues. In germline, CDR1 is SQVTM, CDR2 ANQGSEA. This CDR3 is CSVDDGGAGETQYF. As DNA, the CDR3 is TGCAGCGTTGATGACGGGGGGGCCGGAGAGACCCAGTACTTC.

The table lists this clonotype with a few counts. CDR3 coding DNA: TGTGCCAGCAGCGGAGGACTATCGTACCAAGAGACCCAGTACTTC. Amino acids: CASSGGLSYQETQYF. The chain carries TRBV7-6 and TRBJ2-5, with D possibly TRBD2 on 6 matching bases. Trimming removed 5 bases from V and 0 bases from J, with 13 bases in between. Germline-derived CDR1 and CDR2 are SGHVS and FNYEAQ. The CDR3 spans 15 residues. The full variable domain, its missing parts supplied by reference TRBV7-6 and TRBJ2-5, is GAGVSQSPRYKVTKRGQDVALRCDPISGHVSLYWYRQALGQGPEFLTYFNYEAQQDKSGLPNDRFSAERPEGSISTLTIQRTEQRDSAMYRCASSGGLSYQETQYFGPGTRLLVL.

Note on this clonotype: A read error may explain this, as a much larger clone is one base away. The gene calls are TRBV7-2 and TRBJ1-1, with 7 bases aligning to TRBD1. This CDR3 comprises 15 residues. The germline V gene has CDR1 SGHTA and CDR2 FQGNSA. This CDR3 reads CANSKGGYMNTEAFF. In DNA, the CDR3 is TGTGCCAACAGCAAAGGGGGCTACATGAACACTGAAGCTTTCTTT.

This clonotype was found once. The chain employs TRBV18 and TRBJ2-7; 9 nucleotides align to TRBD1. The J segment lost 2 bases and the V segment lost 3 bases, leaving 8 bases of the junction unmatched. The CDR3 covers 16 residues. CDR1 is KGHSH, CDR2 LQKENI, per germline. The CDR3 bases are TGTGCCAGCTCACCCCGGACAGGGGACGGCGCCTACGAGCAGTACTTC. Translated: CASSPRTGDGAYEQYF.

V gene TRBV6-1 combines with J gene TRBJ1-2; D is undetermined. Germline V gives CDR1 MNHNS, CDR2 SASEGT. The V end was cut by 8 bases, the J end by 3 bases, with 16 bases between. The length of the CDR3 is 14 residues. The CDR3 spells CASEVRTSDYGYTF. CDR3 sequence (DNA): TGTGCCAGCGAGGTCCGGACTTCAGACTATGGCTACACCTTC.

This clonotype was observed once. The V call is TRBV6-2 or TRBV6-3, the J call TRBJ2-3; D may correspond to TRBD1 or TRBD2 (5 bases each). Germline lookup yields CDR1 MNHEY and CDR2 SVGEGT. The CDR3 consists of 16 residues. Deletions cut 2 bases from V and 2 bases from J, with 14 bases between. CDR3: CASSYDPGAPTDTQYF. The CDR3 DNA sequence: TGTGCCAGCAGTTACGACCCCGGGGCCCCCACAGATACGCAGTATTTT.

This clonotype was detected only a few times. The chain has TRBV11-3 and TRBJ2-1; TRBD2 aligns across 8 bases. The germline gives CDR1 SGHNT, CDR2 YENEEA. The ends lost 5 bases at V and 9 bases at J; junction bases unmatched: 6. This CDR3 is built from 13 residues. CDR3 loop: CASSQAGGVEQFF. CDR3 DNA: TGTGCCAGCAGCCAGGCGGGAGGCGTTGAGCAGTTCTTC. The variable domain in full, completed from reference TRBV11-3 and TRBJ2-1, reads EAGVVQSPRYKIIEKKQPVAFWCNPISGHNTLYWYLQNLGQGPELLIRYENEEAVDDSQLPKDRFSAERLKGVDSTLKIQPAELGDSAVYLCASSQAGGVEQFFGPGTRLTVL.

There are a few counts of this clonotype. This chain connects TRBV4-2 to TRBJ2-5; D perhaps matches TRBD2 (6 bases). Germline V gene data show CDR1 as LGHNA and CDR2 as YNFKEQ. V shed 1 base and J shed 3 bases, with 18 bases lying between them. CDR3 length: 17 residues. The CDR3 reads CASSQGGRRPAEETQYF. Written as DNA, the CDR3 is TGTGCCAGCAGCCAAGGAGGGAGGCGCCCCGCTGAAGAGACCCAGTACTTC.